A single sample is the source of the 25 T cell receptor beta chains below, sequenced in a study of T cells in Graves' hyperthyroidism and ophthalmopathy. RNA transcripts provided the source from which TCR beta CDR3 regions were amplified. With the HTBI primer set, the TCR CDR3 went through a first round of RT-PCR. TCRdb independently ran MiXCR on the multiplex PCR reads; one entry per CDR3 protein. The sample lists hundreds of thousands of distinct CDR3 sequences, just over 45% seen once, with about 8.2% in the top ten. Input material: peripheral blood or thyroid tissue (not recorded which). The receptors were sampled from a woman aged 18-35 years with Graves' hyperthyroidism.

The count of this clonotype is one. The CDR3 loop is CSARDGGQRDTEAFF. The CDR3 DNA is TGCAGTGCTAGAGATGGAGGACAGAGGGACACTGAAGCTTTCTTT. The rearrangement uses TRBV20-1 and TRBJ1-1, with D maybe TRBD1 (6 bases). The CDR3 extends over 15 amino acids. CDR1 is DFQATT, CDR2 SNEGSKA, per germline (reference sequence). Trimming left V 0 bases short and J 3 bases short, with 14 bases between.

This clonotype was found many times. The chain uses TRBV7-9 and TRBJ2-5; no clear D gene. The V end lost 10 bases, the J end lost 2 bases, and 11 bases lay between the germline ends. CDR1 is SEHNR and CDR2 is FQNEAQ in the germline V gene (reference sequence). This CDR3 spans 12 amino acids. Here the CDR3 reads CAINGQQETQYF. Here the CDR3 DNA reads TGTGCCATCAACGGGCAGCAAGAGACCCAGTACTTC.

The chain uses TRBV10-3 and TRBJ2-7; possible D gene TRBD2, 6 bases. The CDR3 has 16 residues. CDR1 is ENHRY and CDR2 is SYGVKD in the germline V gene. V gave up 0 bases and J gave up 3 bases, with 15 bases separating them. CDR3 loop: CAISESTSSHHYEQYF. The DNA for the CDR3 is TGTGCCATCAGTGAGTCAACTAGCAGCCATCACTACGAGCAGTACTTC.

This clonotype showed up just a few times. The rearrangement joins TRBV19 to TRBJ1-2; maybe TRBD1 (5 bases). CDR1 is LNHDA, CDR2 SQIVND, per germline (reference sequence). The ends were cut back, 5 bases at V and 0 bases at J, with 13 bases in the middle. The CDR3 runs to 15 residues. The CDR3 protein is CASSGQGPANYGYTF. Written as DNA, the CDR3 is TGTGCCAGTAGTGGTCAGGGACCTGCTAACTATGGCTACACCTTC.

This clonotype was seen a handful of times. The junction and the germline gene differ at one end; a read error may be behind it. The CDR3 DNA is TGTGCCATCAGTGGGCGGGCGGAGACCCAGTACTTC. Its translation: CAISGRAETQYF. The rearrangement joins TRBV24-1 to TRBJ2-5; perhaps TRBD2 as D (5 bases). The CDR3 spans 12 residues. The germline gives CDR1 KGHDR, CDR2 SFDVKD.

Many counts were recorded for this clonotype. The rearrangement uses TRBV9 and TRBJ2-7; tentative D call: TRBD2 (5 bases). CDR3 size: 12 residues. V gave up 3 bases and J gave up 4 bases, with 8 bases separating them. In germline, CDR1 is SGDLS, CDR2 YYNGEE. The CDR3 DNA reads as TGTGCCAGCAGCGGAGAGGGTTACGAGCAGTACTTC. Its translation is CASSGEGYEQYF.

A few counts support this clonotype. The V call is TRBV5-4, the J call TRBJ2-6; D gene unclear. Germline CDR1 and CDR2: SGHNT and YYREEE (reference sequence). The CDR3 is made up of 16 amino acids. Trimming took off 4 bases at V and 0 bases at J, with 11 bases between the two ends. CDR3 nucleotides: TGTGCCAGCAGCGAGGACGGTGACTCTGGGGCCAACGTCCTGACTTTC. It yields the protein CASSEDGDSGANVLTF. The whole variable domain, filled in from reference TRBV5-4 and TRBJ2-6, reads ETGVTQSPTHLIKTRGQQVTLRCSSQSGHNTVSWYQQALGQGPQFIFQYYREEENGRGNFPPRFSGLQFPNYSSELNVNALELDDSALYLCASSEDGDSGANVLTFGAGSRLTVL.

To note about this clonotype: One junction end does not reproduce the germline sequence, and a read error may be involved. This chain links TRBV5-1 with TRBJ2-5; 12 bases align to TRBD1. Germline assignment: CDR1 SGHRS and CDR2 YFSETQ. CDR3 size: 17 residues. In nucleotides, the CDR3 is TGTGCCAGCAGCTTGGAGGGACAGGGGGCAGGACAAGAGACCCAGTACTTC. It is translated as CASSLEGQGAGQETQYF. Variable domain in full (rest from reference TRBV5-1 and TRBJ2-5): KAGVTQTPRYLIKTRGQQVTLSCSPISGHRSVSWYQQTPGQGLQFLFEYFSETQRNKGNFPGRFSGRQFSNSRSEMNVSTLELGDSALYLCASSLEGQGAGQETQYFGPGTRLLVL.

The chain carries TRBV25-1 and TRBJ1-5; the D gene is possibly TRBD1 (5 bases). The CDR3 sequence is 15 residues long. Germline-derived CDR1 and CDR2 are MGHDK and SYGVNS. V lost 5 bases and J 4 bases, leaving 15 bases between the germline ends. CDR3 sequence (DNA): TGTGCCAGCAGTTTCGGGGGAAGGGCAAATCAGCCCCAGCATTTT. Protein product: CASSFGGRANQPQHF. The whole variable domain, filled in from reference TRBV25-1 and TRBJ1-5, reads EADIYQTPRYLVIGTGKKITLECSQTMGHDKMYWYQQDPGMELHLIHYSYGVNSTEKGDLSSESTVSRIRTEHFPLTLESARPSHTSQYLCASSFGGRANQPQHFGDGTRLSIL.

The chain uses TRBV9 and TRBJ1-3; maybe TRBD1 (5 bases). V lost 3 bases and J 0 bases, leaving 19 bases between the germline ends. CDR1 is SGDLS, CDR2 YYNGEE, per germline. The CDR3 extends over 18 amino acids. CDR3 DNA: TGTGCCAGCAGCGCCCTCGGTCCCCGGGACCTCTCTGGAAACACCATATATTTT. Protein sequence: CASSALGPRDLSGNTIYF.

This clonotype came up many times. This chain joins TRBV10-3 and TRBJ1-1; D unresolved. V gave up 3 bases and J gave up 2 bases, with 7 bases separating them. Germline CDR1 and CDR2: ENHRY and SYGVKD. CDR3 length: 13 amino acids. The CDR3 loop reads CAISDELNTEAFF. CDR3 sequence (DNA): TGTGCCATCAGTGATGAACTTAACACTGAAGCTTTCTTT.

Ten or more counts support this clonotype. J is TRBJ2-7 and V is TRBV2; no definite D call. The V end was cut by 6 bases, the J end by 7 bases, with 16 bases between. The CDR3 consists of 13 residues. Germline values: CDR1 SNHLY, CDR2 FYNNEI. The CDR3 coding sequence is TGTGCCAGCAGCAGGACCTCCCTGGGGGAGCAGTACTTC. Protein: CASSRTSLGEQYF.

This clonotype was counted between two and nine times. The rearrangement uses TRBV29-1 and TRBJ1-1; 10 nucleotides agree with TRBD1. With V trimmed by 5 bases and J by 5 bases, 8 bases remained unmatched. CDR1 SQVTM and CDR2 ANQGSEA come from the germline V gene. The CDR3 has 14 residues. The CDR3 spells CSVNPSDRGTEAFF. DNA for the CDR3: TGCAGCGTTAACCCTTCGGACAGGGGGACTGAAGCTTTCTTT.

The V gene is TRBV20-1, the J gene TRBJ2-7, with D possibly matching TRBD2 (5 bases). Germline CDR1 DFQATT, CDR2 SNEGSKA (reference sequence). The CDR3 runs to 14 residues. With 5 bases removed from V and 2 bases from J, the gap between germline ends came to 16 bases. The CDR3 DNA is TGCAGTGCTCAGCAGGCGGGTCTCCCCTACGAGCAGTACTTC. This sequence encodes CSAQQAGLPYEQYF.

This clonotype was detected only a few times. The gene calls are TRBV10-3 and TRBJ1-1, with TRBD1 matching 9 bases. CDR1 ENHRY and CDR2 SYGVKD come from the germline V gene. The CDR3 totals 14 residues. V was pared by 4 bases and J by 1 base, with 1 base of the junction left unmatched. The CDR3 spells CAISGTGENTEAFF. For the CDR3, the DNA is TGTGCCATCAGTGGGACAGGGGAGAACACTGAAGCTTTCTTT.

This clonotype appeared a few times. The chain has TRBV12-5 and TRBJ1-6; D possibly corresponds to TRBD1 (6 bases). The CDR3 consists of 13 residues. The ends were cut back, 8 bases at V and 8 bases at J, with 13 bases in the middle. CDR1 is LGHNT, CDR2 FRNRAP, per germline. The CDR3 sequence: CASWDNLDSPLHF. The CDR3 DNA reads TGTGCTAGTTGGGACAACCTGGATTCACCCCTCCACTTT.

The CDR3 reads CSVVRDYRTDTQYF. CDR3 in DNA: TGCAGCGTAGTCCGGGACTACCGAACAGATACGCAGTATTTT. This chain uses TRBV29-1 with TRBJ2-3; 7 nucleotides align to TRBD2. Germline V CDR1 and CDR2: SQVTM, ANQGSEA. There are 14 residues in the CDR3. V shed 6 bases, J shed 3 bases, and the junction held 9 bases outside the gene matches.

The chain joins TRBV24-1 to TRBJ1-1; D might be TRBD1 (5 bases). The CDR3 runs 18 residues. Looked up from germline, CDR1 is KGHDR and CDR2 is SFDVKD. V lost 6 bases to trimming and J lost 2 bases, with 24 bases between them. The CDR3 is CATSFFLPPTRDNTEAFF. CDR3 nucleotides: TGTGCCACCAGTTTCTTCCTTCCCCCTACCAGGGATAACACTGAAGCTTTCTTT.

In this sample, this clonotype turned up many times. CDR3 loop: CASSLSGSDEQYF. The CDR3 nucleotides read TGTGCCAGCAGCTTAAGCGGGAGCGACGAGCAGTACTTC. The chain is built from TRBV7-2 and TRBJ2-7; 8 bases line up with TRBD2. CDR1 is SGHTA and CDR2 is FQGNSA in the germline V gene. The V and J ends lost 2 bases and 5 bases, in that order; junction bases with no gene match: 2. CDR3 length: 13 residues.

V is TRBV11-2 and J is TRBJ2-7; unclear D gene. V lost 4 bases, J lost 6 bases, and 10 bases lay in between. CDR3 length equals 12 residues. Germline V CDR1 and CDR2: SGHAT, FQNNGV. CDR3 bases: TGTGCCAGCAGCTCCCCCACCAGCGAGCAGTACTTC. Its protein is CASSSPTSEQYF.

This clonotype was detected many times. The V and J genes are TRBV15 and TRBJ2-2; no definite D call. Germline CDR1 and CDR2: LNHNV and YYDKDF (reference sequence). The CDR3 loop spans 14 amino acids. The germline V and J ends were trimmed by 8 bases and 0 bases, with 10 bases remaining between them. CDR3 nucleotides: TGTGCCACCGAATGGGTTTCGAACACCGGGGAGCTGTTTTTT. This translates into CATEWVSNTGELFF.

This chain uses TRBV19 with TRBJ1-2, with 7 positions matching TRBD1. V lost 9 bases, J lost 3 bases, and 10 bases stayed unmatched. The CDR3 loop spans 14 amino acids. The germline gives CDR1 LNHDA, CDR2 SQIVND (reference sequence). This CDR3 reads CASRIPGTDYGYTF. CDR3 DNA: TGTGCCAGCAGAATCCCCGGGACAGACTATGGCTACACCTTC.

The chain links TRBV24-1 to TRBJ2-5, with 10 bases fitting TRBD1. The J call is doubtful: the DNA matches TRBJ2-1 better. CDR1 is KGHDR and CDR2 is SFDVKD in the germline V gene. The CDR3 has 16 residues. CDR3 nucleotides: TGTGCCACCAGTGACCAGACAGGGGGCGACCACAATGAGCAGTTCTTC. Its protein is CATSDQTGGDHNEQFF.

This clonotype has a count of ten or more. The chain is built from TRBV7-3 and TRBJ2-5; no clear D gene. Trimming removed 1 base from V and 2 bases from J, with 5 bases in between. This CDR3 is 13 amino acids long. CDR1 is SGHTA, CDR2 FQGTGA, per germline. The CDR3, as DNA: TGTGCCAGCAGCTTAAGGATTCAAGAGACCCAGTACTTC. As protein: CASSLRIQETQYF.

In DNA, the CDR3 is TGTGCCAGCAGTGAACCCGCAAGCAGGTGGAAAAACACTGAAGCTTTCTTT. It codes for CASSEPASRWKNTEAFF. J is TRBJ1-1 and V is TRBV2; D ambiguous. Germline V gene data show CDR1 as SNHLY and CDR2 as FYNNEI. V was trimmed by 2 bases and J by 2 bases, leaving 18 bases between them. CDR3 length: 17 residues.